Each of the 9 T cell receptor beta chains below was sequenced from the same sample in a study of blood T cells in healthy people across ages. A J-beta primer mix and a sample-barcoded 5' primer were used in a second PCR of about 7 to 12 cycles. TCRdb recomputed calls from the 5' RACE reads with MiXCR, one row per CDR3 protein. The data contain some 880,000 distinct CDR3 sequences, around 36% of them singletons. Specimen: blood. These receptors came from a man younger than 35 in good health.

As concerns this clonotype: Its ends do not fully match the called genes, so a read error is possible. The chain joins TRBV20-1 to TRBJ1-5, with D uncertain. Per germline, CDR1 DFQATT and CDR2 SNEGSKA (reference sequence). The CDR3 loop spans 14 amino acids. The CDR3 sequence: CSASRGLADQSQHF. The CDR3 nucleotides are TGCAGTGCTTCCCGAGGCCTAGCAGATCAGTCCCAGCATTTT.

The CDR3 loop is CASSQSLAGGRHNEQFF. CDR3 nucleotides: TGCGCCAGCAGCCAATCCCTAGCGGGGGGCAGGCACAATGAGCAGTTCTTC. The rearrangement links TRBV4-3 to TRBJ2-1; 11 nucleotides match TRBD2. The CDR3 runs to 17 residues. After removal of 2 bases from V and 5 bases from J, the junction contained 8 bases not matched to a gene. Germline lookup yields CDR1 LGHNA and CDR2 YSLEER.

The V call is TRBV9, the J call TRBJ2-1; TRBD2 agrees at 9 bases. The junction had 3 bases not matched to a gene; V was cut back by 0 bases and J by 5 bases. Germline V gives CDR1 SGDLS, CDR2 YYNGEE. CDR3 length: 15 residues. The CDR3 loop is CASSVGGGGDNEQFF. The DNA for the CDR3 is TGTGCCAGCAGCGTAGGCGGGGGGGGCGACAATGAGCAGTTCTTC.

The V call is TRBV12-3 or TRBV12-4, the J call TRBJ2-3; possibly TRBD1 for D (5 bases). Trimming removed 5 bases from V and 0 bases from J, with 9 bases in between. This CDR3 has 14 amino acids. The CDR3 loop reads CASSVQESTDTQYF. For the CDR3, the DNA is TGTGCCAGCAGTGTACAGGAAAGCACAGATACGCAGTATTTT.

This clonotype has a single count. With a much larger clone just one base away, this may be a read error. The chain recombines TRBV20-1 with TRBJ2-7, with D unresolved. The J call is doubtful: the DNA matches TRBJ2-5 better. The germline gives CDR1 DFQATT, CDR2 SNEGSKA (reference sequence). This CDR3 has 12 residues. CDR3 bases: TGCAGTGCTAGAGGTCTAGTGGAGACCCAGTACTTC. Its translation: CSARGLVETQYF.

The chain recombines TRBV20-1 with TRBJ1-1; perhaps TRBD1 as D (6 bases). Trimming took 6 bases from V and 5 from J, leaving 13 bases between them. Germline V lookup: CDR1 DFQATT, CDR2 SNEGSKA (reference sequence). The CDR3 totals 12 residues. The CDR3 loop is CSAPRGITEAFF. As DNA, the CDR3 is TGCAGTGCGCCAAGGGGGATTACTGAAGCTTTCTTT.

The chain combines TRBV11-1 with TRBJ2-2, with D possibly being TRBD1 (6 bases). V lost 5 bases and J lost 5, with 15 bases in between. Germline assignment: CDR1 SGHAT and CDR2 FQDESV (reference sequence). There are 15 residues in the CDR3. CDR3 bases: TGTGCCAGCAGCAACTTTACAGGGTTTACCGGGGAGCTGTTTTTT. Its protein product is CASSNFTGFTGELFF.

V is TRBV6-2 or TRBV6-3 and J is TRBJ1-1; TRBD1 agrees at 7 bases. Germline lookup yields CDR1 MNHEY and CDR2 SVGEGT. V trimming: 0 bases; J trimming: 1 base; junction bases outside the gene matches: 8. This CDR3 is 17 amino acids long. The CDR3 loop is CASSYSQGDGKNTEAFF. For the CDR3, the DNA is TGTGCCAGCAGTTACTCGCAGGGGGATGGTAAGAACACTGAAGCTTTCTTT.

This clonotype was recorded at least ten times. This rearrangement joins TRBV29-1 to TRBJ2-1; possible D gene TRBD1, 6 bases. Trimming took 4 bases from V and 3 from J, leaving 16 bases between them. The germline V gene has CDR1 SQVTM and CDR2 ANQGSEA. This CDR3 is built from 15 residues. CDR3 protein: CSVGIGQTIYNEQFF. Here the CDR3 DNA reads TGCAGCGTTGGGATTGGACAGACTATCTACAATGAGCAGTTCTTC.